A single sample is the source of the 28 T cell receptor beta chains below, sequenced in a study of T-cell reconstitution after alpha-beta-depleted transplantation in children. The TCRbeta library was prepared with unique molecular identifiers. One entry per CDR3 protein, called by TCRdb with MiXCR from the PCR reads. The sample includes around 16,000 distinct CDR3 sequences, 4.5% to 6% of them seen just once. This specimen was PBMCs, taken before TCRalphabeta/CD19-depleted stem cell transplant. The receptor set was obtained from a boy aged 5-17 years with acute lymphoblastic leukemia, due to receive a stem cell transplant.

This clonotype has at least ten counts. This rearrangement joins TRBV3-1 to TRBJ2-7, with D possibly being TRBD1 (6 bases). The CDR3 sequence is 15 residues long. Germline-derived CDR1 and CDR2 are LGHDT and YNNKEL (reference sequence). Trimming left V 1 base short and J 2 bases short, with 12 bases between. This CDR3 reads CASSQGPGDPYEQYF. DNA of the CDR3: TGTGCCAGCAGCCAAGGGCCAGGGGACCCCTACGAGCAGTACTTC.

This clonotype showed up many times. The chain carries TRBV15 and TRBJ1-2, with D maybe TRBD1 (5 bases). This CDR3 spans 14 amino acids. CDR1 is LNHNV and CDR2 is YYDKDF in the germline V gene (reference sequence). V was cut by 0 bases and J by 8 bases, with 13 bases left in between. CDR3 nucleotides: TGTGCCACCAGCAGAGACAGGGCGCTAGGGGGCTACACCTTC. Translating gives CATSRDRALGGYTF.

The sample holds many counts of this clonotype. The rearrangement uses TRBV18 and TRBJ1-2, with D perhaps TRBD1 (6 bases). V lost 2 bases and J 2 bases, leaving 15 bases between the germline ends. The CDR3 extends over 16 amino acids. Germline V gene data show CDR1 as KGHSH and CDR2 as LQKENI. CDR3 protein: CASSPFTGFSNYGYTF. CDR3 nucleotides: TGTGCCAGCTCACCATTCACAGGGTTTTCCAACTATGGCTACACCTTC.

This clonotype was recorded many times. The chain uses TRBV7-2 and TRBJ2-5; D may correspond to TRBD1 or TRBD2 (5 bases each). The germline V and J ends were trimmed by 5 bases and 5 bases, with 15 bases remaining between them. Germline CDR1 reads SGHTA; CDR2 reads FQGNSA. The CDR3 runs to 14 residues. The CDR3 DNA is TGTGCCAGCAGCCAACGCCAGGGCGGGGAGACCCAGTACTTC. This translates into CASSQRQGGETQYF.

This clonotype has ten or more counts. The chain is built from TRBV18 and TRBJ1-6; 7 bases are a match to TRBD1. Germline V gives CDR1 KGHSH, CDR2 LQKENI. The CDR3 sequence is 14 residues long. The trim removed 2 bases at V and 14 bases at J, leaving 9 bases unmatched. CDR3 nucleotide sequence: TGTGCCAGCTCACCATCAGGGGGGAATTCGGCCCTCCACTTT. Its protein is CASSPSGGNSALHF.

This clonotype was detected only a few times. The germline gene is not matched at one end of the junction; a read error may be the cause. This rearrangement joins TRBV4-2 to TRBJ2-1; 9 positions match TRBD2. This CDR3 contains 16 residues. Germline V gene sequence: CDR1 LGHNA, CDR2 YNFKEQ. The CDR3 sequence is CAISPGTSPLRNEQFF. The CDR3 region has the DNA TGTGCCATCAGCCCCGGGACTAGCCCCCTTCGGAATGAGCAGTTCTTC.

By proportion, this clonotype is medium-sized. This chain connects TRBV20-1 to TRBJ2-3; D not resolved. Trimming took off 6 bases at V and 2 bases at J, with 21 bases between the two ends. The CDR3 runs to 16 residues. Germline V CDR1 and CDR2: DFQATT, SNEGSKA (reference sequence). CDR3 sequence reads: CSAEQQIVPDTDTQYF. As DNA, the CDR3 is TGCAGTGCCGAACAGCAGATAGTACCAGACACAGATACGCAGTATTTT.

This clonotype showed up many times. The junction departs from the called germline gene at one end, perhaps through a read error. The rearrangement joins TRBV14 to TRBJ1-6; 8 positions match TRBD1. Germline V lookup: CDR1 SGHDN, CDR2 FVKESK. This CDR3 contains 11 residues. The CDR3, as DNA: TGTGCCAGCAGCCTCCTGGACAGGGTGGACTTT. It specifies CASSLLDRVDF.

This clonotype was counted many times. The rearrangement joins TRBV7-9 to TRBJ2-1, with TRBD2 matching 10 bases. The CDR3 loop spans 15 amino acids. CDR1 and CDR2 (germline): SEHNR, FQNEAQ (reference sequence). V shed 3 bases and J 7 bases; nucleotides not matched to a gene: 6. The CDR3 DNA follows: TGTGCCAGCAGCTTGGGGTCTAGCGGGAGAAATGAGCAGTTCTTC. Residues: CASSLGSSGRNEQFF. The whole variable domain, remainder taken from reference TRBV7-9 and TRBJ2-1, is DTGVSQNPRHKITKRGQNVTFRCDPISEHNRLYWYRQTLGQGPEFLTYFQNEAQLEKSRLLSDRFSAERPKGSFSTLEIQRTEQGDSAMYLCASSLGSSGRNEQFFGPGTRLTVL.

This clonotype was seen repeatedly, ten times or more. V and J are TRBV20-1 and TRBJ2-5; D tentatively reads TRBD1 or TRBD2 (5 bases each). The CDR3 length is 15 residues. The V end was cut by 2 bases, the J end by 0 bases, with 13 bases between. CDR1 and CDR2 from the germline V gene are DFQATT and SNEGSKA (reference sequence). CDR3 in amino acids: CSARSRGAYQETQYF. The DNA of the CDR3 is TGCAGTGCTAGATCACGAGGGGCTTACCAAGAGACCCAGTACTTC.

In its sample, this clonotype was seen many times. In DNA, the CDR3 is TGTGCCAGCAGTTATTGGGGGACTGAAGCTTTCTTT. This gives the protein CASSYWGTEAFF. This chain joins TRBV6-5 and TRBJ1-1, with D maybe TRBD1 (5 bases). This CDR3 comprises 12 residues. Trimming took 3 bases from V and 5 from J, leaving 7 bases between them. Germline V gene data show CDR1 as MNHEY and CDR2 as SVGAGI.

This clonotype is labeled as medium-sized. This chain uses TRBV20-1 with TRBJ2-7; perhaps TRBD1 as D (6 bases). This CDR3 comprises 17 residues. With 3 bases removed from V and 6 bases from J, the gap between germline ends came to 27 bases. Germline V gene data show CDR1 as DFQATT and CDR2 as SNEGSKA (reference sequence). This CDR3 reads CSARDTGHPLVFGEQYF. CDR3 DNA: TGCAGTGCTAGGGACACGGGACACCCTTTGGTCTTTGGCGAGCAGTACTTC.

This clonotype came up many times. The chain recombines TRBV29-1 with TRBJ1-5; possibly TRBD1 for D (6 bases). The CDR3 is 15 residues long. Germline V gene sequence: CDR1 SQVTM, CDR2 ANQGSEA. V lost 3 bases, J lost 2 bases, and 14 bases lay in between. CDR3 DNA: TGCAGCGTTGAGGCAGGGGATTATCGCAATCAGCCCCAGCATTTT. It encodes CSVEAGDYRNQPQHF. Supplemented by reference TRBV29-1 and TRBJ1-5, the full variable domain reads SAVISQKPSRDICQRGTSLTIQCQVDSQVTMMFWYRQQPGQSLTLIATANQGSEATYESGFVIDKFPISRPNLTFSTLTVSNMSPEDSSIYLCSVEAGDYRNQPQHFGDGTRLSIL.

This clonotype was counted ten times or more. The CDR3: CASSLGRTDGNTIYF. For the CDR3, the DNA is TGTGCCAGCAGCTTAGGGCGGACAGATGGAAACACCATATATTTT. The chain recombines TRBV7-8 with TRBJ1-3; D might be TRBD1 (6 bases). The V gene lost 1 base and the J gene lost 3 bases, with 10 bases spanning the gap. The CDR3 is 15 amino acids. Germline V gives CDR1 SGHVS, CDR2 FQNEAQ. The variable domain in full, completed from reference TRBV7-8 and TRBJ1-3, reads GAGVSQSPRYKVAKRGQDVALRCDPISGHVSLFWYQQALGQGPEFLTYFQNEAQLDKSGLPSDRFFAERPEGSVSTLKIQRTQQEDSAVYLCASSLGRTDGNTIYFGEGSWLTVV.

This clonotype appeared many times. This rearrangement joins TRBV2 to TRBJ1-1; 9 bases are shared with TRBD1. Germline values: CDR1 SNHLY, CDR2 FYNNEI. The length of the CDR3 is 15 residues. Trimming took 4 bases from V and 5 from J; bases not matched to a gene: 8. CDR3 nucleotide sequence: TGTGCCAGCAGTGGGGCGCGGACAGGGGTGACTGAAGCTTTCTTT. Protein sequence: CASSGARTGVTEAFF. Combining the CDR3 with reference TRBV2 and TRBJ1-1 gives the whole variable domain EPEVTQTPSHQVTQMGQEVILRCVPISNHLYFYWYRQILGQKVEFLVSFYNNEISEKSEIFDDQFSVERPDGSNFTLKIRSTKLEDSAMYFCASSGARTGVTEAFFGQGTRLTVV.

At least ten counts were recorded for this clonotype. J is TRBJ2-1 and V is TRBV11-2, with D unclear. The CDR3 length is 16 residues. V lost 5 bases, J lost 2 bases, and 16 bases lay in between. CDR1 and CDR2 from the germline V gene are SGHAT and FQNNGV. This CDR3 reads CASSHWTQPTYNEQFF. The CDR3 DNA reads as TGTGCCAGCAGCCACTGGACGCAGCCCACCTACAATGAGCAGTTCTTC.

This clonotype showed up many times. The chain couples TRBV27 to TRBJ2-5; D uncertain. CDR1 is MNHEY, CDR2 SMNVEV, per germline (reference sequence). V was clipped by 5 bases and J by 0 bases, with 16 bases between them. The CDR3 spans 16 residues. The CDR3 loop reads CASSLFPPQYQETQYF. The CDR3 bases are TGTGCCAGCAGTCTTTTTCCTCCTCAGTACCAAGAGACCCAGTACTTC.

This clonotype showed up many times. The chain has TRBV2 and TRBJ2-3; the D gene is possibly TRBD1 (6 bases). The CDR3 contains 15 residues. Germline lookup yields CDR1 SNHLY and CDR2 FYNNEI. The ends were cut back, 0 bases at V and 3 bases at J, with 10 bases in the middle. The CDR3 sequence: CASSEAGAKTDTQYF. For the CDR3, the DNA is TGTGCCAGCAGTGAAGCGGGGGCTAAGACAGATACGCAGTATTTT.

This clonotype was picked up many times. This sequence joins TRBV20-1 and TRBJ2-3; 9 positions agree with TRBD2. Germline V gene lookup returns CDR1 DFQATT and CDR2 SNEGSKA (reference sequence). V was clipped by 6 bases and J by 5 bases; unmatched bases: 12. The CDR3 loop spans 15 amino acids. CDR3 coding DNA: TGCAGTGCCTCTGCGGGAGGGTACGAAAAAGATACGCAGTATTTT. Translated, it gives CSASAGGYEKDTQYF.

The table lists this clonotype with a few counts. In DNA, the CDR3 is TGTGCCAGCAGCTTATGGGTAGTAGCGAGGGGGAATGAGCAGTTCTTC. This sequence encodes CASSLWVVARGNEQFF. The chain links TRBV7-3 to TRBJ2-1; D is perhaps TRBD1 (6 bases). The CDR3 length is 16 residues. V lost 2 bases, J lost 7 bases, and 18 bases lay in between. Germline V gives CDR1 SGHTA, CDR2 FQGTGA.

Ten or more counts support this clonotype. The chain couples TRBV6-2 or TRBV6-3 to TRBJ2-2; tentative D call: TRBD1 (5 bases). In germline, CDR1 is MNHEY, CDR2 SVGEGT. The CDR3 sequence is 15 residues long. The V end was cut by 7 bases, the J end by 4 bases, with 16 bases between. CDR3 DNA: TGTGCCAGCATCGGACACTTTACCTTCACCGGGGAGCTGTTTTTT. This encodes CASIGHFTFTGELFF.

The V and J genes are TRBV6-2 or TRBV6-3 and TRBJ2-6, with 11 bases that match TRBD1. This CDR3 spans 18 amino acids. Germline trimming cut 5 bases from V and 0 bases from J; bases unmatched to any gene: 6. The germline gives CDR1 MNHEY, CDR2 SVGEGT. The CDR3 DNA follows: TGTGCCAGCAGTAACGGACAGGGGGCGTTCTCTGGGGCCAACGTCCTGACTTTC. Translation: CASSNGQGAFSGANVLTF.

This clonotype is labeled medium-sized. The V and J genes are TRBV6-2 or TRBV6-3 and TRBJ2-7, with unresolved D. CDR1 and CDR2 from the germline V gene are MNHEY and SVGEGT. The ends were cut back, 5 bases at V and 5 bases at J, with 16 bases in the middle. The CDR3 totals 14 residues. The CDR3 bases are TGTGCCAGCAGTCCCGGTGGTTTCAACGACGAGCAGTACTTC. Translated, it gives CASSPGGFNDEQYF.

By share of the sample, this clonotype is medium-sized. The rearrangement uses TRBV10-3 and TRBJ2-7, with 7 positions matching TRBD2. The CDR3 has 13 residues. Trimming cost V 2 bases and J 6 bases; bases outside gene matches: 4. The germline V gene has CDR1 ENHRY and CDR2 SYGVKD. The CDR3 protein is CAISEPSGIEQYF. The DNA for the CDR3 is TGTGCCATCAGTGAGCCAAGCGGGATCGAGCAGTACTTC.

This clonotype was recorded at least ten times. The chain links TRBV19 to TRBJ2-3; 7 nucleotides agree with TRBD1. The CDR3 has 13 residues. J lost 3 bases, V lost 5 bases, and 2 bases had no gene match. CDR1 is LNHDA and CDR2 is SQIVND in the germline V gene (reference sequence). The CDR3 region is CASSVTGTDTQYF. CDR3 nucleotides: TGTGCCAGTAGTGTGACAGGGACAGATACGCAGTATTTT.

This clonotype was picked up many times. The rearrangement uses TRBV4-1 and TRBJ1-2; D is uncertain. The CDR3 is 17 amino acids. Germline V lookup: CDR1 MGHRA, CDR2 YSYEKL. V lost 0 bases, J lost 8 bases, and 22 bases lay in between. The CDR3 spells CASSQESRARGLEGYTF. CDR3 nucleotides: TGCGCCAGCAGCCAAGAATCCCGAGCGAGAGGGCTTGAGGGCTACACCTTC.

At least ten counts were recorded for this clonotype. The chain is built from TRBV7-2 and TRBJ1-2, with unresolved D. Germline loops: CDR1 SGHTA, CDR2 FQGNSA. This CDR3 has 14 residues. Trimming took 2 bases from V and 7 from J, leaving 14 bases between them. CDR3 in DNA: TGTGCCAGCAGCTTAATTCGGAGGGAGTTTGGCTACACCTTC. It is translated as CASSLIRREFGYTF.

This clonotype showed up many times. The J gene is TRBJ2-3, the V gene TRBV12-3 or TRBV12-4; D is undetermined. V lost 8 bases, J lost 2 bases, and 17 bases lay in between. This CDR3 comprises 15 residues. The CDR3 region is CASVNHPGTTDTQYF. For the CDR3, the DNA is TGTGCCAGCGTCAATCACCCAGGCACCACAGATACGCAGTATTTT.